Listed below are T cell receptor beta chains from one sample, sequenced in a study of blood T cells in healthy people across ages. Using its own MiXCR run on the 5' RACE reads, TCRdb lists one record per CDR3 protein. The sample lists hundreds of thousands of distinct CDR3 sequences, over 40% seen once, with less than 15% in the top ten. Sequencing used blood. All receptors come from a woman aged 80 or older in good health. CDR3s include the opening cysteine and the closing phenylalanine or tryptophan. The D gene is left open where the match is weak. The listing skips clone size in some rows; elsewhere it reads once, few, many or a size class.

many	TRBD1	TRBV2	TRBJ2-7	TGTGCCAGCAGTGCCCCGGGACAGGGTAGGTCCTACGAGCAGTACTTC	CASSAPGQGRSYEQYF
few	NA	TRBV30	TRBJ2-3	TGTGCCTTCTCTTTGACAGTCAATACGCAGTATTTT	CAFSLTVNTQYF
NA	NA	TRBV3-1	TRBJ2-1	TGTGCCAGCAGCTCCCGGGACTGGAATTACGAGCAGTTCTTC	CASSSRDWNYEQFF
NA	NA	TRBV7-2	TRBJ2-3	TGTGCCAGCAGCTTAGCTATCCCTGGCACAGATACGCAGTATTTT	CASSLAIPGTDTQYF
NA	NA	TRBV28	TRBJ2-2	TGTGCCAGCAGTCGAACAGGGTACACCGGGGAGCTGTTTTTT	CASSRTGYTGELFF
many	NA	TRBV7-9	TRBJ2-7	TGTGCCAGCAGCCCGGGCAGGGGAAAAACCTACGAGCAGTACTTC	CASSPGRGKTYEQYF
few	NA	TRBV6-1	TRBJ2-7	TGTGCCAGCAGCGTGGGGGGTTTTTCGTTTGGGTACTTC	CASSVGGFSFGYF
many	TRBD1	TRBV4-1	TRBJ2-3	TGCGCCAGCAGCCACTTGACAGGGGAAGATACGCAGTATTTT	CASSHLTGEDTQYF
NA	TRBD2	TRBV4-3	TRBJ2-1	TGCGCCAGCAGCAAAGCCCCCAGCGGGGGCCTCGATCTTGATGAGCAGTTCTTC	CASSKAPSGGLDLDEQFF
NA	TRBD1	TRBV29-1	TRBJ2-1	TGCAGCGTTGAGGCCCGGGACAGGAACAATGAGCAGTTCTTC	CSVEARDRNNEQFF
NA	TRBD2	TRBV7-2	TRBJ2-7	TGTGCCAGCAGCTTTGCGGGAGGGCCGTACGAGCAGTACTTC	CASSFAGGPYEQYF
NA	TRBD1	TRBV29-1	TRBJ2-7	TGCAGCGTATCACAGGGGGCGCACGAGCAGTACTTC	CSVSQGAHEQYF
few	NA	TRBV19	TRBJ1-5	TGTGCCGGGGGGGGCGAGCGGCCCCAGCATTTT	CAGGGERPQHF
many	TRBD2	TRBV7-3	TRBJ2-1	TGTGCCAGCAGCGCTAGGACTAGCGATGAGCAGTTCTTC	CASSARTSDEQFF
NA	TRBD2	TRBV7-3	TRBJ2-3	TGCGCCAGCAGCTGGACTAGCGGGGGGCCGACAGATACGCAGTATTTT	CASSWTSGGPTDTQYF
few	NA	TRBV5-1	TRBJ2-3	TGCGCCAGCCGGCGGGACAGTGATTTCGGCACAGATACGCAGTATTTT	CASRRDSDFGTDTQYF
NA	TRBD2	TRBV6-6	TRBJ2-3	TGTGCCAGCAGTACCGCGGGGGGGGTAGATACGCAGTATTTT	CASSTAGGVDTQYF
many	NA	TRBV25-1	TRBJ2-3	TGTGCCAGCAGTGAATTCGGGGCCGCCTCCACAGATACGCAGTATTTT	CASSEFGAASTDTQYF
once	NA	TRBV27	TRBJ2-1	TGTGCCAGCAGTTTACTAGCGAATACCTACAATGAGCAGTTCTTC	CASSLLANTYNEQFF
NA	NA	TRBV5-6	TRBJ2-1	TGTGCCAGCAGCTTGGACAGCCTAAGGGCCTACAATGAGCAGTTCTTC	CASSLDSLRAYNEQFF
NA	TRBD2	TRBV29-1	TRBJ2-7	TGCAGCGTTGATAATCGGGGGGGAATAGCGGGGAGTGAGCAGTACTTC	CSVDNRGGIAGSEQYF
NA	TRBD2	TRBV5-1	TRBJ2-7	TGCGCCAGCAGCTGGGGGGGGTTCGACGAGCAGTACTTC	CASSWGGFDEQYF
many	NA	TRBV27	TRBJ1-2	TGTGCCAGCAAAGGTTATGGGACATATGGCTACACCTTC	CASKGYGTYGYTF
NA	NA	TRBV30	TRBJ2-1	TGTGCCTGGAGTTGGCCAAATGAGCAGTTCTTC	CAWSWPNEQFF
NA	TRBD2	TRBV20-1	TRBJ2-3	TGCAGTGCTAGAGCCTCCGCTAGCGGATGGCGCACAGATACGCAGTATTTT	CSARASASGWRTDTQYF
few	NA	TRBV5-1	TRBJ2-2	TGCGCCAGCAGCAGAAACCCGACATTGAACTTGAACACCGGGGAGCTGTTTTTT	CASSRNPTLNLNTGELFF
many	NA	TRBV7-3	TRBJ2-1	TGTGCCAGCAGCTTAGGTTCAAGACAATACCACAATGAGCAGTTCTTC	CASSLGSRQYHNEQFF
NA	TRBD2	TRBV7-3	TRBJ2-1	TGTGCCAGCAGCTTAATTACGGGGGGAAACAATGAGCAGTTCTTC	CASSLITGGNNEQFF
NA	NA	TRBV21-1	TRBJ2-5	TGTGCCAGCAGCTTCCTAGCGGGACGTTACGACCAAGAGACCCAGTACTTC	CASSFLAGRYDQETQYF
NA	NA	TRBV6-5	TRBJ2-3	TGTGCCAGCAGTCTAAGCGGTAGGGTGTATTTT	CASSLSGRVYF
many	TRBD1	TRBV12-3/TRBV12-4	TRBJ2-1	TGTGCCAGCAGTCCTACGACAGGGCCGGGGAATGAGCAGTTCTTC	CASSPTTGPGNEQFF
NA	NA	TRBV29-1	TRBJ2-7	TGCAGCGCTGGGGACGCATACACCTACGAGCAGTACTTC	CSAGDAYTYEQYF
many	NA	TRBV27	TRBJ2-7	TGTGCCAGCAGTTTCGGGCAGTCCTACGAGCAGTACTTC	CASSFGQSYEQYF
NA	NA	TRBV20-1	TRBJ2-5	TGCAGTGCTGATCAAATGCCCCAAGAGACCCAGTACTTC	CSADQMPQETQYF
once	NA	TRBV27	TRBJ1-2	TGTGCCAGCAAGGAAAGGGGCGGAACTAACTATGGCTACACCTTC	CASKERGGTNYGYTF
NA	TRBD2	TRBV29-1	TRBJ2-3	TGCAGTGCTCGACTAGCGGGGTTCACAGATACGCAGTATTTT	CSARLAGFTDTQYF
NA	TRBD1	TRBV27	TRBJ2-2	TGTGCCAGCAGTTCCGGTAGGGGACAGGGTAACACCGGGGAGCTGTTTTTT	CASSSGRGQGNTGELFF
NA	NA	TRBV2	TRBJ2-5	TGTGCCAGAGGGTACGGAGAAGAGACCCAGTACTTC	CARGYGEETQYF
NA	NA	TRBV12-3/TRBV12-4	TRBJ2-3	TGTGCCAGCAGTTTCGGCACAGATATGCAATATTTT	CASSFGTDMQYF
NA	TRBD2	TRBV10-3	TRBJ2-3	TGTGCCATCAGTGCCGGACTAGCGGGAATGACAGATACGCAGTATTTT	CAISAGLAGMTDTQYF
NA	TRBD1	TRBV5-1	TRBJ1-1	TGCGCCAGCAGCTCGATCATCCGGGACAGGGGTCAAGCTTTCTTT	CASSSIIRDRGQAFF
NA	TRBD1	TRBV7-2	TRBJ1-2	TGTGCCAGCAGACGCTCCCCGGGACAGGGAGATGGCTACACCTTC	CASRRSPGQGDGYTF
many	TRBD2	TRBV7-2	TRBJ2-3	TGTGCCAGCAGCTTAGCGGGGACTAGCGGGGGTACAGATACGCAGTATTTT	CASSLAGTSGGTDTQYF
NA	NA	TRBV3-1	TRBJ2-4	TGTGCCAGCAGCCAAGGAGGCCGGGGAGAGCAGTACTTC	CASSQGGRGEQYF
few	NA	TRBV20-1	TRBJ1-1	TGCAGTGCTAGAGATCCAGGGGTGAAAAAAACTGAAGTTTTCTTT	CSARDPGVKKTEVFF
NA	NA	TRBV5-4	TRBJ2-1	TGTGCCAGCAGCGTGAAGACATACCAAGAGACCCAGTTCTTC	CASSVKTYQETQFF
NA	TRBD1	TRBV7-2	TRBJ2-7	TGTGCCAGCAGCTTTTACGGACAGGGGTTTAGGGAGCAGTACTTC	CASSFYGQGFREQYF
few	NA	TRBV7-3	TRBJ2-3	TGTGCCAGCAGCGCCTTTAGGGCAGATACGCAGTATTTT	CASSAFRADTQYF
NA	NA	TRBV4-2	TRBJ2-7	TGTGCCAGCAGCCATTCCCGGGACTTGAGCTCCTACGAGCAGTACTTC	CASSHSRDLSSYEQYF
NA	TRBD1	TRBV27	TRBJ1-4	TGTGCCAGCAGTCTTCGCCAGACAGGGGAAAAACTGTTTTTT	CASSLRQTGEKLFF
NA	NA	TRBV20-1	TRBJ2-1	TGCAGTGCTGGGGGGGCCATCCTCAACAATGAGCAGTTCTTC	CSAGGAILNNEQFF
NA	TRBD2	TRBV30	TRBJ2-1	TGTGCCTGCCGGCGGGGGACCAGCTCCTACAATGAGCAGTTCTTC	CACRRGTSSYNEQFF
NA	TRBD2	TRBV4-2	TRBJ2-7	TGTGCCAGCAGCCAAGGACTAGCGGGGGGTTCCTACGAGCAGTACTTC	CASSQGLAGGSYEQYF
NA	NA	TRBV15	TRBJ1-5	TGTGCCACACGACAGGCTTATAGCAATCAGCCCCAGCATTTT	CATRQAYSNQPQHF
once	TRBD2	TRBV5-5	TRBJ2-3	TGTGCCAGCAGCGACCGGGGGGTCCCCAGGGATACGCAGTATTTT	CASSDRGVPRDTQYF
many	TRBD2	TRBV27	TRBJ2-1	TGTGCCAGCAGTCCCGGACTAGCGGTTCCCAATGAGCAGTTCTTC	CASSPGLAVPNEQFF
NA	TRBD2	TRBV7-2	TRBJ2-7	TGTGCCAGCAGCCCGGGACTAGCGGGGGGAATCAATACCTACGAGCAGTACTTC	CASSPGLAGGINTYEQYF